This TCR beta chain derives from a study of blood T cells in healthy people across ages. General study points: More naive CD4+ cells and higher diversity marked long-lived donors relative to aged donors. Diversity figures based on one million T cells were deemed too low.

In this sample, this clonotype turned up a few times. What it binds is not known. The CDR3 contains 12 residues. The ends were cut back, 0 bases at V and 3 bases at J, with 4 bases in the middle. CDR1 and CDR2 from the germline V gene are SQVTM and ANQGSEA. A second PCR, run for 7 to 11 cycles, used a sample-barcoded 5' primer plus a J-beta primer mix. TCRdb itself ran the 5' RACE reads through MiXCR, one entry per CDR3 protein. This table has about 1.6 million distinct CDR3 sequences, almost 35% appearing once. Sequencing input: blood. This TCR derives from a woman in her 30s in good health. J is TRBJ2-3 and V is TRBV29-1; D is unclear. The CDR3 reads CSVEDWTDTQYF. As DNA, the CDR3 is TGCAGCGTTGAAGATTGGACAGATACGCAGTATTTT.